Described below is a single TCR beta chain sequence and its context. The data are from a study of blood T cell repertoires in COVID-19. On the study more broadly: COVID-19 samples from acute and convalescent phases originated in the United States, Italy and Spain. T cells, B-cell-depleted T cells, or PBMCs provided the cDNA or gDNA that served as material.

The CDR3 extends over 15 amino acids. The trim removed 6 bases at V and 6 bases at J, leaving 7 bases unmatched. The germline CDR1 and CDR2 sequences are MDHEN and SYDVKM. Authors' data handling: Quantification of nucleated cells was approximated via reference gene primer amplification. Assay: immunoSEQ multiplex PCR; the TCRdb copy retains only in-frame clones and omits some. The V and J calls and clone size were taken over from that table, and D and trimming were inferred from the DNA. The table includes around 370,000 clones, around 89% detected once. The TCR sequence derives from a man younger than 35 with active or convalescent COVID-19. V and J are TRBV28 and TRBJ2-4; the match to TRBD1 covers 11 bases. The specimen was peripheral blood. DNA of the CDR3: TGTGCCAGCAGCGGGACAGGGGGTGTCGGAAACATTCAGTACTTC. Residues: CASSGTGGVGNIQYF.